Presented here are 21 T cell receptor beta chains from one specimen sequenced in a study of immune cell composition in non-small cell lung cancer. Sequencing used immunoSEQ multiplex PCR; TCRdb keeps in-frame clones, though not all of them. This table holds about 6,700 clones, 70% found once. The sequenced sample consisted of lung tumor tissue. These receptors came from a human donor with non-small cell lung cancer.

The chain is built from TRBV2 and TRBJ1-1; TRBD1 might be the D (5 bases). Per germline, CDR1 SNHLY and CDR2 FYNNEI. Trimming stripped 7 bases from V and 1 base from J, with 10 bases between. The CDR3 extends over 13 amino acids. CDR3 in DNA: TGTGCCAGCACGGGGGTAGGGAACACTGAAGCTTTCTTT. Translating it yields CASTGVGNTEAFF.

The CDR3 protein is CASSLGTGWVTEAFF. In DNA, the CDR3 is TGCGCCAGCAGCTTGGGGACAGGGTGGGTGACTGAAGCTTTCTTT. The chain links TRBV5-1 to TRBJ1-1; 8 nucleotides match TRBD1. The junction had 6 bases not matched to a gene; V was cut back by 0 bases and J by 5 bases. This CDR3 region has 15 residues. The V gene's germline CDR1 is SGHRS and CDR2 YFSETQ.

The chain uses TRBV2 and TRBJ2-3, with TRBD2 as a possible D gene (5 bases). CDR1 and CDR2 from the germline V gene are SNHLY and FYNNEI. Between the trimmed V and J ends, which lost 4 bases and 0 bases, there was a span of 14 bases. The CDR3 loop spans 16 amino acids. The CDR3 reads CASSVLGGPSTDTQYF. The CDR3 bases are TGTGCCAGCAGTGTATTGGGCGGGCCTAGCACAGATACGCAGTATTTT.

The CDR3 coding sequence is TGTGCCAGCAGCGGGGGCGGGCCCGTCGATAATTCACCCCTCCACTTT. Protein sequence: CASSGGGPVDNSPLHF. The V and J genes are TRBV13 and TRBJ1-6; perhaps TRBD1 as D (6 bases). Germline values: CDR1 PRHDT, CDR2 FYEKMQ (reference sequence). Deletions cut 5 bases from V and 5 bases from J, with 16 bases between. The CDR3 has 16 residues. The full variable domain, its missing parts supplied by reference TRBV13 and TRBJ1-6, is AAGVIQSPRHLIKEKRETATLKCYPIPRHDTVYWYQQGPGQDPQFLISFYEKMQSDKGSIPDRFSAQQFSDYHSELNMSSLELGDSALYFCASSGGGPVDNSPLHFGNGTRLTVT.

The chain carries TRBV6-5 and TRBJ1-1; D possibly corresponds to TRBD1 (5 bases). Looked up from germline, CDR1 is MNHEY and CDR2 is SVGAGI. Trimming cost V 6 bases and J 2 bases, with 13 bases left between them. The CDR3 spans 14 residues. The DNA for the CDR3 is TGTGCCAGCAGCCTTTTGGGGGGTAACACTGAAGCTTTCTTT. Translation: CASSLLGGNTEAFF.

The V and J genes are TRBV5-5 and TRBJ2-7, with D hard to call. The germline gives CDR1 SGHKS, CDR2 YYEKEE (reference sequence). The V gene lost 2 bases and the J gene lost 0 bases, with 12 bases spanning the gap. There are 15 residues in the CDR3. The CDR3 sequence: CASSFVDTNSYEQYF. In DNA, the CDR3 is TGTGCCAGCAGCTTTGTTGACACAAACTCCTACGAGCAGTACTTC.

This chain connects TRBV28 to TRBJ1-2; D ambiguous. Germline CDR1 MDHEN, CDR2 SYDVKM. This CDR3 contains 12 residues. V was shortened by 2 bases and J by 5 bases, with 6 bases between the two germline ends. In DNA, the CDR3 is TGTGCCAGCAGTTTACGGTTATATGGCTACACCTTC. Translated, it gives CASSLRLYGYTF.

This clone has only a few counts. J is TRBJ1-3 and V is TRBV28; D possibly corresponds to TRBD1 (5 bases). The V and J ends lost 6 bases and 0 bases respectively, with 9 bases between them. The CDR3 consists of 14 residues. The germline V gene has CDR1 MDHEN and CDR2 SYDVKM. The CDR3 DNA reads TGTGCCAGCAGCTACCAGGGCTCTGGAAACACCATATATTTT. Residues: CASSYQGSGNTIYF.

The chain couples TRBV28 to TRBJ2-3, with 9 nucleotides matching TRBD2. Germline-derived CDR1 and CDR2 are MDHEN and SYDVKM. CDR3 length: 17 amino acids. The J segment lost 4 bases and the V segment lost 4 bases, leaving 12 bases of the junction unmatched. In DNA form, the CDR3 reads TGTGCCAGCAGTTACGACGAAGCGGGAGGATCGGCAGATACGCAGTATTTT. Its protein is CASSYDEAGGSADTQYF.

CDR3 region: CASSSYLTGAEAFF. CDR3 bases: TGTGCCAGCAGTTCCTACCTTACAGGAGCTGAAGCTTTCTTT. V and J are TRBV6-5 and TRBJ1-1; D possibly corresponds to TRBD1 (5 bases). Germline V gives CDR1 MNHEY, CDR2 SVGAGI. CDR3 length: 14 amino acids. V was trimmed by 4 bases and J by 6 bases, leaving 15 bases between them.

The chain recombines TRBV15 with TRBJ1-3, with 7 bases matching TRBD1. Germline loops: CDR1 LNHNV, CDR2 YYDKDF (reference sequence). V gave up 3 bases and J gave up 0 bases; unmatched junction bases: 11. CDR3 length: 18 amino acids. The CDR3 region is CATSRGLYRGSSGNTIYF. DNA of the CDR3: TGTGCCACCAGCAGGGGTCTATACAGGGGAAGCTCTGGAAACACCATATATTTT.

Sample share makes this clone medium-sized (0.01 to 0.1%). V and J are TRBV6-5 and TRBJ1-3, with a tentative D call TRBD1 (6 bases). Germline V gene sequence: CDR1 MNHEY, CDR2 SVGAGI. V was pared by 6 bases and J by 4 bases, with 7 bases between. The length of the CDR3 is 12 residues. The CDR3 DNA is TGTGCCAGCAGAGGACAGGGAAACACCATATATTTT. Translated: CASRGQGNTIYF.

J is TRBJ1-6 and V is TRBV27, with D unclear. The germline gives CDR1 MNHEY, CDR2 SMNVEV (reference sequence). This CDR3 region has 14 residues. V shed 6 bases and J shed 6 bases, with 12 bases lying between them. The CDR3 loop is CASRSRHINSPLHF. For the CDR3, the DNA is TGTGCCAGCAGAAGCAGACACATTAATTCACCCCTCCACTTT.

This sequence joins TRBV11-3 and TRBJ2-1; D perhaps matches TRBD2 (6 bases). This CDR3 is built from 12 residues. Trimming stripped 8 bases from V and 5 bases from J, with 10 bases between. The germline gives CDR1 SGHNT, CDR2 YENEEA. This CDR3 reads CASQGGNNEQFF. The CDR3 bases are TGTGCCAGCCAGGGAGGCAACAATGAGCAGTTCTTC. Drawing the rest from reference TRBV11-3 and TRBJ2-1, the complete variable domain is EAGVVQSPRYKIIEKKQPVAFWCNPISGHNTLYWYLQNLGQGPELLIRYENEEAVDDSQLPKDRFSAERLKGVDSTLKIQPAELGDSAVYLCASQGGNNEQFFGPGTRLTVL.

J is TRBJ1-4 and V is TRBV5-1, with D possibly matching TRBD1 (6 bases). There are 18 residues in the CDR3. Germline-derived CDR1 and CDR2 are SGHRS and YFSETQ. Trimming took 3 bases from V and 0 from J, leaving 18 bases between them. In nucleotides, the CDR3 is TGCGCCAGCAGCTCGCCACCGGGACATGGGGCAACTAATGAAAAACTGTTTTTT. Its translation is CASSSPPGHGATNEKLFF.

The rearrangement links TRBV11-3 to TRBJ2-7, with D uncertain. Trimming took 0 bases from V and 2 from J, leaving 5 bases between them. Germline assignment: CDR1 SGHNT and CDR2 YENEEA. The CDR3 has 13 amino acids. The CDR3 here is CASSLDRAYEQYF. Here the CDR3 DNA reads TGTGCCAGCAGCTTAGATCGGGCCTACGAGCAGTACTTC. Full variable domain (outside the CDR3, taken from reference TRBV11-3 and TRBJ2-7): EAGVVQSPRYKIIEKKQPVAFWCNPISGHNTLYWYLQNLGQGPELLIRYENEEAVDDSQLPKDRFSAERLKGVDSTLKIQPAELGDSAVYLCASSLDRAYEQYFGPGTRLTVT.

The chain carries TRBV5-6 and TRBJ1-1; no clear D. V gave up 4 bases and J gave up 4 bases, with 23 bases separating them. The germline V gene encodes CDR1 SGHDT and CDR2 YYEEEE. The CDR3 length is 17 residues. CDR3 sequence (DNA): TGTGCCAGCAGCCACGGGGTTTGGGAGATGTTGGGCACTGAAGCTTTCTTT. It yields the protein CASSHGVWEMLGTEAFF.

The V call is TRBV5-1, the J call TRBJ1-2; tentative D call: TRBD1 (6 bases). CDR1 SGHRS and CDR2 YFSETQ come from the germline V gene. The CDR3 extends over 16 amino acids. Trimming removed 3 bases at V and 2 bases at J, with 17 bases between. The CDR3 spells CASSSRGGHVNYGYTF. The DNA of the CDR3 is TGCGCCAGCAGCTCGCGGGGGGGGCATGTAAACTATGGCTACACCTTC. The variable domain in full, completed from reference TRBV5-1 and TRBJ1-2, reads KAGVTQTPRYLIKTRGQQVTLSCSPISGHRSVSWYQQTPGQGLQFLFEYFSETQRNKGNFPGRFSGRQFSNSRSEMNVSTLELGDSALYLCASSSRGGHVNYGYTFGSGTRLTVV.

The chain uses TRBV28 and TRBJ2-1, with D perhaps matching TRBD1 (5 bases). The CDR3 runs 16 residues. From germline, CDR1 is MDHEN and CDR2 SYDVKM. V lost 1 base and J lost 6, with 16 bases in between. The CDR3 DNA sequence: TGTGCCAGCAGTTTATTTCAGGGTCGAATGTTCAATGAGCAGTTCTTC. Its translation: CASSLFQGRMFNEQFF.

The V and J genes are TRBV7-9 and TRBJ2-3; D gene unclear. CDR1 is SEHNR, CDR2 FQNEAQ, per germline (reference sequence). This CDR3 region has 14 residues. The V gene lost 1 base and the J gene lost 6 bases, with 11 bases spanning the gap. The CDR3 spells CASSLEYGFDTQYF. CDR3 nucleotides: TGTGCCAGCAGCTTAGAATACGGGTTTGATACGCAGTATTTT.

The chain joins TRBV30 to TRBJ2-1; 7 bases are a match to TRBD2. The V gene's germline CDR1 is GTSNPN and CDR2 SVGIG (reference sequence). CDR3 size: 13 residues. Here the CDR3 reads CAFGGSSSNEQFF. In DNA form, the CDR3 reads TGTGCTTTTGGCGGGAGTTCGTCCAATGAGCAGTTCTTC.